This TCR beta chain was recorded in a study of vaccination and CD4 T cells after COVID-19. CDR3 length equals 12 residues. V lost 2 bases, J lost 6 bases, and 5 bases lay in between. Germline assignment: CDR1 MDHEN and CDR2 SYDVKM. An Oncomine TCR Beta short-read assay was used to sequence the DNA from cultured CD4+ T cells. MiXCR, applied by TCRdb to the PCR reads, yields one record per CDR3 protein. Of over 20,000 distinct CDR3 sequences listed, roughly 35% were seen once; the top ten hold 2.6%. On this clonotype: No antigen is known for it.

Specified time point: late sampling 161 to 241 days after vaccination in a few convalescent patients. The treatment here: roughly 10-day PBMC culture with coronavirus spike peptide pools or control peptides (ViraFEST assay). Sequencing used CD4+ T cells from blood, cultured in vitro, obtained about 7 months after SARS-CoV-2 vaccination. This TCR was sampled from a human donor who had recovered from COVID-19. The rearrangement uses TRBV28 and TRBJ1-5; D call uncertain. The CDR3 coding sequence is TGTGCCAGCAGTTTAGCGACTCAGCCCCAGCATTTT. It codes for CASSLATQPQHF. Drawing the rest from reference TRBV28 and TRBJ1-5, the complete variable domain is DVKVTQSSRYLVKRTGEKVFLECVQDMDHENMFWYRQDPGLGLRLIYFSYDVKMKEKGDIPEGYSVSREKKERFSLILESASTNQTSMYLCASSLATQPQHFGDGTRLSIL.